This entry lists 30 T cell receptor beta chains sequenced from one sample in a study of radiation and T cells in renal cell carcinoma. Time point denoted: blood 2 weeks post-SBRT. Noted treatment: 15 Gy SBRT to primary tumor, nephrectomy 4 weeks later. The protocol was immunoSEQ multiplex PCR, while the TCRdb copy is restricted to in-frame clones and leaves out a portion. The sample lists around 80,000 clones, over 80% occurring once. The input for sequencing was blood, taken from a patient whose treatment included radiotherapy and nephrectomy. Receptors originate from a man in his fifties or sixties with renal cell carcinoma.

The rearrangement uses TRBV11-2 and TRBJ2-1; D is perhaps TRBD1 (5 bases). Germline V gives CDR1 SGHAT, CDR2 FQNNGV. The CDR3 is 14 amino acids. Trimming removed 0 bases from V and 4 bases from J, with 7 bases in between. The CDR3 loop reads CASSLEQAYNEQFF. Written as DNA, the CDR3 is TGTGCCAGCAGCTTAGAACAGGCATACAATGAGCAGTTCTTC.

The rearrangement joins TRBV19 to TRBJ2-3, with 12 bases matching TRBD1. The CDR3 sequence is 16 residues long. V lost 5 bases, J lost 5 bases, and 8 bases stayed unmatched. Germline V lookup: CDR1 LNHDA, CDR2 SQIVND (reference sequence). The CDR3 reads CASSPYGTGGGDTQYF. CDR3 DNA: TGTGCCAGTAGTCCATACGGGACAGGGGGCGGAGATACGCAGTATTTT.

The gene calls are TRBV9 and TRBJ2-1, with 7 bases that match TRBD2. Germline V lookup: CDR1 SGDLS, CDR2 YYNGEE. V lost 0 bases, J lost 3 bases, and 3 bases stayed unmatched. There are 15 residues in the CDR3. The CDR3, as DNA: TGTGCCAGCAGCGTAGTAAGGACTAGCTACAATGAGCAGTTCTTC. It specifies CASSVVRTSYNEQFF.

The V gene is TRBV29-1, the J gene TRBJ2-5, with a tentative D call TRBD1 (6 bases). Germline V lookup: CDR1 SQVTM, CDR2 ANQGSEA. V was cut by 7 bases and J by 4 bases, with 19 bases left in between. The CDR3 spans 14 residues. CDR3 bases: TGCAGCGCCGCCGGTAGGGGGATGTCAGAGACCCAGTACTTC. Residues: CSAAGRGMSETQYF.

This rearrangement joins TRBV7-7 to TRBJ2-1; 8 nucleotides match TRBD2. Germline assignment: CDR1 SSHAT and CDR2 FNYEAQ (reference sequence). The J segment lost 8 bases and the V segment lost 4 bases, leaving 7 bases of the junction unmatched. The CDR3 extends over 14 amino acids. CDR3 amino acids: CASSSLAGIDEQFF. For the CDR3, the DNA is TGTGCCAGCAGCTCTTTAGCGGGAATTGATGAGCAGTTCTTC.

This clone was counted only a few times. The chain combines TRBV27 with TRBJ1-1; 8 bases map to TRBD1. Germline CDR1 and CDR2: MNHEY and SMNVEV (reference sequence). The ends lost 9 bases at V and 2 bases at J; junction bases unmatched: 8. CDR3 length equals 14 residues. The CDR3 reads CASRQGTHNTEAFF. CDR3 DNA sequence: TGTGCCAGTAGACAGGGGACACACAACACTGAAGCTTTCTTT.

This clone has only one observation. V usage is TRBV30 and J usage is TRBJ2-2; 9 bases are a match to TRBD1. The J segment lost 7 bases and the V segment lost 2 bases, leaving 8 bases of the junction unmatched. CDR3 size: 15 residues. Germline V lookup: CDR1 GTSNPN, CDR2 SVGIG (reference sequence). DNA for the CDR3: TGTGCCTGGAGTCTCAAACAGGGGGCAATCGGGGAGCTGTTTTTT. This translates into CAWSLKQGAIGELFF.

This chain joins TRBV15 and TRBJ2-5; 8 nucleotides agree with TRBD2. Germline V CDR1 and CDR2: LNHNV, YYDKDF (reference sequence). This CDR3 contains 15 residues. V gave up 4 bases and J gave up 2 bases; unmatched junction bases: 6. CDR3 in amino acids: CATSTGTREQETQYF. The DNA of the CDR3 is TGTGCCACCAGCACCGGGACTAGAGAACAAGAGACCCAGTACTTC.

The rearrangement uses TRBV6-1 and TRBJ1-2; 8 positions match TRBD1. J was trimmed by 8 bases and V by 6 bases; bases with no gene match: 14. Germline CDR1 reads MNHNS; CDR2 reads SASEGT. CDR3 length: 15 residues. The CDR3 nucleotides read TGTGCCAGCAGCGCCAACTCGGACAGGGCTAACGGCTACACCTTC. Its translation: CASSANSDRANGYTF.

The chain links TRBV7-3 to TRBJ1-1; 7 bases map to TRBD1. Germline V gene data show CDR1 as SGHTA and CDR2 as FQGTGA. CDR3 length: 18 amino acids. The trim removed 1 base at V and 4 bases at J, leaving 15 bases unmatched. In nucleotides, the CDR3 is TGTGCCAGCAGCTTAATCGGAGGGGGCAGTAGGTTGGGCACTGAAGCTTTCTTT. This sequence encodes CASSLIGGGSRLGTEAFF.

The J gene is TRBJ1-1, the V gene TRBV28; possible D gene TRBD1, 6 bases. The CDR3 length is 16 residues. The V end lost 4 bases, the J end lost 0 bases, and 15 bases lay between the germline ends. The germline V gene has CDR1 MDHEN and CDR2 SYDVKM. In DNA form, the CDR3 reads TGTGCCAGCAGTTGGGGGCAGGGAGGGATGAACACTGAAGCTTTCTTT. It codes for CASSWGQGGMNTEAFF.

V and J are TRBV27 and TRBJ2-5; TRBD1 matches at 11 bases. After removal of 5 bases from V and 5 bases from J, the junction contained 7 bases not matched to a gene. The CDR3 runs 15 residues. Germline CDR1 and CDR2: MNHEY and SMNVEV (reference sequence). The CDR3 sequence is CASSPRDRGWETQYF. The CDR3 bases are TGTGCCAGCAGTCCCCGGGACAGGGGGTGGGAGACCCAGTACTTC.

The chain uses TRBV7-2 and TRBJ2-4; 12 bases are shared with TRBD2. V lost 3 bases to trimming and J lost 0 bases; unmatched junction nucleotides: 6. The germline gives CDR1 SGHTA, CDR2 FQGNSA. This CDR3 comprises 18 residues. The DNA for the CDR3 is TGTGCCAGCAGCTTGAGGACTAGCGGGGCCCTAGCCAAAAACATTCAGTACTTC. Translation: CASSLRTSGALAKNIQYF.

The chain couples TRBV6-5 to TRBJ1-5; 7 nucleotides match TRBD1. The germline V gene encodes CDR1 MNHEY and CDR2 SVGAGI. The J segment lost 2 bases and the V segment lost 1 base, leaving 5 bases of the junction unmatched. The CDR3 consists of 16 residues. The CDR3 nucleotides are TGTGCCAGCAGTTACTTACAGGGGAGAGGCAATCAGCCCCAGCATTTT. Protein product: CASSYLQGRGNQPQHF.

The chain employs TRBV5-6 and TRBJ2-7; D is possibly TRBD2 (6 bases). The CDR3 is 14 amino acids. The germline V gene encodes CDR1 SGHDT and CDR2 YYEEEE. The V and J ends lost 4 bases and 3 bases respectively, with 14 bases between them. The CDR3 coding sequence is TGTGCCAGCAGCGGGGGAGGTAGGAGCTACGAGCAGTACTTC. Translated, it gives CASSGGGRSYEQYF.

The CDR3 here is CASSLFRGTYEQYF. CDR3 sequence (DNA): TGTGCCAGCAGCTTATTTAGGGGCACCTACGAGCAGTACTTC. The V and J genes are TRBV11-1 and TRBJ2-7; D may be TRBD1 (5 bases). Germline loops: CDR1 SGHAT, CDR2 FQDESV (reference sequence). Between the trimmed V and J ends, which lost 2 bases and 2 bases, there was a span of 10 bases. The CDR3 is 14 residues long.

V is TRBV28 and J is TRBJ1-1; no clear D. This CDR3 has 14 amino acids. In germline, CDR1 is MDHEN, CDR2 SYDVKM. Trimming removed 2 bases at V and 5 bases at J, with 12 bases between. CDR3 in DNA: TGTGCCAGCAGTTTAATCGGGTATGGGACTGAAGCTTTCTTT. Amino acid sequence: CASSLIGYGTEAFF.

V gene TRBV7-9 combines with J gene TRBJ1-4; D unclear. This CDR3 has 12 residues. Per germline, CDR1 SEHNR and CDR2 FQNEAQ (reference sequence). Between the trimmed V and J ends, which lost 1 base and 10 bases, there was a span of 7 bases. The CDR3 here is CASSLEFPKLFF. The DNA of the CDR3 is TGTGCCAGCAGCTTAGAATTCCCAAAACTGTTTTTT. Complete variable domain (other parts from reference TRBV7-9 and TRBJ1-4): DTGVSQNPRHKITKRGQNVTFRCDPISEHNRLYWYRQTLGQGPEFLTYFQNEAQLEKSRLLSDRFSAERPKGSFSTLEIQRTEQGDSAMYLCASSLEFPKLFFGSGTQLSVL.

The genes are TRBV5-4 and TRBJ2-1; 7 bases match TRBD2. V lost 0 bases, J lost 3 bases, and 3 bases stayed unmatched. This CDR3 is built from 15 residues. Germline V lookup: CDR1 SGHNT, CDR2 YYREEE (reference sequence). The CDR3 region has the DNA TGTGCCAGCAGCTTGGAGGCTAGCGGCTACAATGAGCAGTTCTTC. This codes for CASSLEASGYNEQFF.

This clone was counted a single time. The rearrangement joins TRBV7-8 to TRBJ1-5, with TRBD1 matching over 7 bases. The V segment lost 0 bases and the J segment 5 bases; nucleotides outside the gene matches: 7. The CDR3 extends over 16 amino acids. The germline V gene has CDR1 SGHVS and CDR2 FQNEAQ. The CDR3 reads CASSLAGTADDQPQHF. CDR3 bases: TGTGCCAGCAGCTTAGCAGGGACAGCCGATGATCAGCCCCAGCATTTT.

This chain uses TRBV27 with TRBJ1-6; D possibly corresponds to TRBD1 (5 bases). Germline V gene sequence: CDR1 MNHEY, CDR2 SMNVEV (reference sequence). The CDR3 is 15 residues long. Trimming stripped 4 bases from V and 6 bases from J, with 13 bases between. The CDR3 bases are TGTGCCAGCAGTTCGTTCGGGACGGTTAATTCACCCCTCCACTTT. This codes for CASSSFGTVNSPLHF.

This chain links TRBV27 with TRBJ1-4; 8 bases are a match to TRBD1. Germline values: CDR1 MNHEY, CDR2 SMNVEV (reference sequence). V lost 6 bases to trimming and J lost 0 bases; unmatched junction nucleotides: 6. This CDR3 has 16 amino acids. As DNA, the CDR3 is TGTGCCAGCAGGAAGGACAGGGCTGCAACTAATGAAAAACTGTTTTTT. Protein sequence: CASRKDRAATNEKLFF.

The V and J genes are TRBV7-8 and TRBJ2-7; 11 bases map to TRBD2. With V trimmed by 4 bases and J by 4 bases, 6 bases remained unmatched. From germline, CDR1 is SGHVS and CDR2 FQNEAQ. CDR3 length: 15 amino acids. The CDR3: CASSYTSGSLYEQYF. CDR3 nucleotide sequence: TGTGCCAGCAGCTACACTAGCGGGAGCTTATACGAGCAGTACTTC.

The chain employs TRBV19 and TRBJ2-1; 8 positions match TRBD2. The V gene's germline CDR1 is LNHDA and CDR2 SQIVND (reference sequence). The CDR3 loop spans 15 amino acids. Losses at the gene ends were 6 bases for V and 3 bases for J; bases not matched to a gene: 7. This CDR3 reads CASSLGLADYNEQFF. The CDR3 coding sequence is TGTGCCAGTAGCCTCGGACTAGCAGACTACAATGAGCAGTTCTTC.

This chain joins TRBV6-5 and TRBJ2-7; possible D gene TRBD2, 5 bases. The CDR3 spans 12 residues. Trimming cost V 11 bases and J 3 bases, with 14 bases left between them. From germline, CDR1 is MNHEY and CDR2 SVGAGI. CDR3 protein: CAAILEIYEQYF. CDR3 in DNA: TGTGCCGCCATACTAGAAATCTACGAGCAGTACTTC.

The genes are TRBV10-1 and TRBJ2-5; tentatively, D is TRBD1 (7 bases). This CDR3 contains 15 residues. From germline, CDR1 is WNHNN and CDR2 SYGVQD (reference sequence). V lost 3 bases, J lost 3 bases, and 14 bases lay in between. CDR3 DNA: TGCGCCAGCAGTGACCGCGGGACAGCGAAAGAGACCCAGTACTTC. Amino acids: CASSDRGTAKETQYF.

The chain couples TRBV5-1 to TRBJ2-3; a weak D match, TRBD1 (5 bases). This CDR3 contains 13 residues. Between the trimmed V and J ends, which lost 0 bases and 5 bases, there was a span of 7 bases. Germline V CDR1 and CDR2: SGHRS, YFSETQ. The CDR3 sequence is CASSLEQGDTQYF. The CDR3 coding sequence is TGCGCCAGCAGCTTGGAGCAGGGAGATACGCAGTATTTT.

The V call is TRBV11-2, the J call TRBJ2-3; 7 bases match TRBD1. Germline V gene lookup returns CDR1 SGHAT and CDR2 FQNNGV. Trimming cost V 5 bases and J 0 bases; bases outside gene matches: 5. This CDR3 has 15 residues. The CDR3 DNA reads TGTGCCAGCAGCAAACAGGGGCGTAGCACAGATACGCAGTATTTT. Translating gives CASSKQGRSTDTQYF.

The V and J genes are TRBV7-2 and TRBJ1-5; D is ambiguous. CDR3 size: 14 residues. From germline, CDR1 is SGHTA and CDR2 FQGNSA. Trimming left V 5 bases short and J 2 bases short, with 10 bases between. CDR3 in DNA: TGTGCCAGCAGCCCAAGGTCGGGCAATCAGCCCCAGCATTTT. It specifies CASSPRSGNQPQHF.

The table lists this clone with a count of one. The V gene is TRBV28, the J gene TRBJ1-4, with D possibly matching TRBD1 (6 bases). Trimming cost V 4 bases and J 5 bases, with 14 bases left between them. The CDR3 length is 15 residues. Germline-derived CDR1 and CDR2 are MDHEN and SYDVKM. The CDR3 reads CASSSLGGLNEKLFF. Written as DNA, the CDR3 is TGTGCCAGCAGTTCCCTCGGGGGCCTCAATGAAAAACTGTTTTTT.